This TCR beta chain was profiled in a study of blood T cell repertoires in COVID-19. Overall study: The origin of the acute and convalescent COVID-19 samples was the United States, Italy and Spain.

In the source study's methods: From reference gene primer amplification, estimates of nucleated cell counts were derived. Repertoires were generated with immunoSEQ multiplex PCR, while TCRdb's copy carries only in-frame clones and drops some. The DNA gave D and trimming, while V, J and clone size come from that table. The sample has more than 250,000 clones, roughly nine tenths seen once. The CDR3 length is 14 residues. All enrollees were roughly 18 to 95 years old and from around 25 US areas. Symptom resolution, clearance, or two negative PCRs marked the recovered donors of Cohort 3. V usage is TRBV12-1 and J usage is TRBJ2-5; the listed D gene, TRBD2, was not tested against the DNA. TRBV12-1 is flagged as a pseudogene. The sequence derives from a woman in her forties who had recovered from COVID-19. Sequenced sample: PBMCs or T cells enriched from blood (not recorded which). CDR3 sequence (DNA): TGTGCCAGCAGCTTGACTAGCGGGAGGGAGACCCAGTACTTC. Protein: CASSLTSGRETQYF.